This TCR beta chain was recorded in a study of CD8 T cells in ankylosing spondylitis. This clonotype was counted a few times. Its antigen is still unknown. Study findings and constraints: About 8 highly homologous variants made up a TCR beta motif, and this motif appeared characteristic of ankylosing spondylitis blood. Earlier reports found some motif variants in synovial fluid and blood in reactive arthritis.

V lost 0 bases, J lost 0 bases, and 6 bases lay in between. The CDR3 extends over 14 amino acids. CDR1 is KGHSH and CDR2 is LQKENI in the germline V gene. Quantitative 5'-RACE was performed with molecular barcodes, and it yielded the TCR beta libraries. TCRdb independently ran MiXCR on the 5' RACE reads; one entry per CDR3 protein. The data show some 340,000 distinct CDR3 sequences, 14% to 15% seen once. This sequence originates from a male donor with ankylosing spondylitis or in good health (not recorded which). Sequencing was done on a sample of blood, either unsorted or a sorted T cell fraction (not recorded which). V usage is TRBV18 and J usage is TRBJ2-7; no reliable D call. The CDR3 sequence: CASSPPGPSYEQYF. CDR3 nucleotides: TGTGCCAGCTCACCACCGGGCCCCTCCTACGAGCAGTACTTC. Full variable domain (missing parts from reference TRBV18 and TRBJ2-7): NAGVMQNPRHLVRRRGQEARLRCSPMKGHSHVYWYRQLPEEGLKFMVYLQKENIIDESGMPKERFSAEFPKEGPSILRIQQVVRGDSAAYFCASSPPGPSYEQYFGPGTRLTVT.